The 24 T cell receptor beta chains below come from one sample, sequenced in a study of molecular identifiers for immune sequencing clone quantification. TCRdb called the PCR reads again in MiXCR, with one record for every CDR3 protein. Of hundreds of thousands of distinct CDR3 sequences in the sample, roughly 23% are singletons; the top ten hold 0.78%. Sequencing was done on a sample of naive CD8+ T cells from blood, with Jurkat cell RNA spiked in. Subset in this sample: FACS-sorted CD8+CD4-CCR7+CD45RA+ naive T cells. The source is a human donor in good health. Some libraries in this study had Jurkat cell RNA spiked in.

About this clonotype: At one end, the junction sequence differs from germline, possibly due to a read error. This rearrangement joins TRBV7-9 to TRBJ2-1; the D gene is possibly TRBD2 (6 bases). CDR1 and CDR2 from the germline V gene are SEHNR and FQNEAQ (reference sequence). The CDR3 has 13 amino acids. The CDR3 region is CASSLVSSVEQLF. CDR3 nucleotide sequence: TGTGCCAGCAGCTTAGTGTCTAGCGTAGAGCAGCTCTTC.

This clonotype has a count of ten or more. This chain links TRBV20-1 with TRBJ2-7, with 15 bases fitting TRBD2. After removal of 6 bases from V and 0 bases from J, the junction contained 6 bases not matched to a gene. This CDR3 region has 16 residues. Looked up from germline, CDR1 is DFQATT and CDR2 is SNEGSKA (reference sequence). The CDR3 spells CSAPGLAGGFSYEQYF. CDR3 bases: TGCAGTGCGCCGGGACTAGCGGGAGGATTCTCCTACGAGCAGTACTTC.

Worth noting for this clonotype: Because it lacks the conserved phenylalanine or tryptophan at the end, this CDR3 is likely a read error. The V and J genes are TRBV4-3 and TRBJ2-1; perhaps D is TRBD1 or TRBD2 (5 bases each). Trimming removed 0 bases from V and 3 bases from J, with 18 bases in between. The CDR3 covers 18 residues. Germline V CDR1 and CDR2: LGHNA, YSLEER. CDR3 sequence reads: CASSQDTSTGRFYNEQFI. DNA for the CDR3: TGCGCCAGCAGCCAAGATACCTCGACGGGACGTTTCTACAATGAGCAGTTCATC.

V and J are TRBV13 and TRBJ2-1; 10 bases map to TRBD2. V dropped 1 base and J dropped 9; count of bases not matched to a gene: 0. CDR1 is PRHDT and CDR2 is FYEKMQ in the germline V gene (reference sequence). The CDR3 sequence is 13 residues long. The CDR3 nucleotides are TGTGCCAGCAGCTTAGTAGCGGGAGGTGAGCAGTTCTTC. Its protein is CASSLVAGGEQFF.

In the case of this clonotype: An end of the junction does not agree with germline; a read error may underlie this. The chain is built from TRBV5-3 and TRBJ2-3; D gene ambiguous. TRBV5-3 is treated as an ORF (open reading frame) with a function not yet certain. CDR3 length: 15 amino acids. The CDR3 loop reads CASSLERVSTDTQYF. The CDR3 region has the DNA TGTGCCAGCAGCTTGGAAAGGGTGAGCACAGATACGCAGTATTTT.

J is TRBJ2-7 and V is TRBV13; D is unresolved. The germline V gene has CDR1 PRHDT and CDR2 FYEKMQ (reference sequence). The germline V and J ends were trimmed by 1 base and 5 bases, with 12 bases remaining between them. The CDR3 is 14 amino acids. This CDR3 reads CASSLEAHYDEQYF. The CDR3 DNA sequence: TGTGCCAGCAGCTTAGAGGCACACTATGACGAGCAGTACTTC.

Details on this clonotype: A single base separates this from a much larger clone, so it may be a read error. The chain combines TRBV7-9 with TRBJ1-4; D is undetermined. Germline CDR1 SEHNR, CDR2 FQNEAQ (reference sequence). The CDR3 contains 13 residues. The CDR3 DNA follows: TGTGCCAGCAGCTTAGGGGAGGATGATAAACTGTTTTTT. This translates into CASSLGEDDKLFF.

This clonotype has just a few counts. V and J are TRBV30 and TRBJ2-7; 11 nucleotides match TRBD1. V gave up 1 base and J gave up 3 bases; unmatched junction bases: 11. The CDR3 extends over 17 amino acids. From germline, CDR1 is GTSNPN and CDR2 SVGIG (reference sequence). CDR3 DNA sequence: TGTGCCTGGAGTGCAATCGGACAGGGGGCTTCGGACTACGAGCAGTACTTC. Translated, it gives CAWSAIGQGASDYEQYF.

Many counts were recorded for this clonotype. V usage is TRBV4-3 and J usage is TRBJ2-1, with 9 bases identical to TRBD2. The CDR3 totals 15 residues. Germline V gene data show CDR1 as LGHNA and CDR2 as YSLEER. The V gene end was trimmed by 5 bases and the J gene end by 4 bases; junction bases not matched to a gene: 6. CDR3 coding DNA: TGCGCCAGCAGCGAACTAGCGGGCCTGTACAATGAGCAGTTCTTC. Amino acids: CASSELAGLYNEQFF.

This clonotype was observed at least ten times. The chain has TRBV2 and TRBJ1-1; D call uncertain. This CDR3 region has 14 residues. Germline lookup yields CDR1 SNHLY and CDR2 FYNNEI. Trimming stripped 2 bases from V and 2 bases from J, with 9 bases between. The CDR3 sequence is CASSESVGNTEAFF. CDR3 in DNA: TGTGCCAGCAGTGAATCGGTCGGAAACACTGAAGCTTTCTTT.

This clonotype was found a few times. V is TRBV29-1 and J is TRBJ2-7; D is uncertain. The V end lost 6 bases, the J end lost 6 bases, and 12 bases lay between the germline ends. Germline CDR1 SQVTM, CDR2 ANQGSEA. CDR3 length: 11 residues. CDR3 protein: CSVLLPTEQYF. DNA of the CDR3: TGCAGCGTCCTCCTCCCTACCGAGCAGTACTTC.

There are a few counts of this clonotype. V usage is TRBV4-3 and J usage is TRBJ1-4, with D possibly matching TRBD1 (5 bases). V lost 0 bases and J 7 bases, leaving 15 bases between the germline ends. Germline CDR1 is LGHNA and CDR2 is YSLEER. This CDR3 is built from 16 residues. The CDR3 coding sequence is TGCGCCAGCAGCCAAGATAGGGACGGGGATCGTGAAAAACTGTTTTTT. It translates to CASSQDRDGDREKLFF.

Note on this clonotype: The junction and the germline gene differ at one end; a read error may be behind it. V is TRBV27 and J is TRBJ2-2, with unresolved D. The CDR3 contains 15 residues. In germline, CDR1 is MNHEY, CDR2 SMNVEV (reference sequence). The CDR3 protein is CAGSLSEGPTGELFF. CDR3 DNA sequence: TGTGCCGGCAGTTTATCGGAAGGTCCCACCGGGGAGCTGTTTTTT.

This clonotype was observed a few times. The chain recombines TRBV5-8 with TRBJ2-7, with D possibly TRBD2 on 5 matching bases. With 3 bases removed from V and 3 bases from J, the gap between germline ends came to 16 bases. This CDR3 has 15 amino acids. Germline assignment: CDR1 SGHTS and CDR2 YDEGEE. The CDR3, as DNA: TGTGCCAGCAGCTCATTCACATTAGCGAGCTACGAGCAGTACTTC. It translates to CASSSFTLASYEQYF.

V is TRBV5-6 and J is TRBJ2-7; D could derive from TRBD1 or TRBD2 (6 bases each). Germline V gene sequence: CDR1 SGHDT, CDR2 YYEEEE. Trimming left V 2 bases short and J 5 bases short, with 23 bases between. The CDR3 consists of 17 residues. As DNA, the CDR3 is TGTGCCAGCAGCTTAAGGGGGGACGGCGGAGGGAGGAACGAGCAGTACTTC. It yields the protein CASSLRGDGGGRNEQYF.

This clonotype was seen repeatedly, ten times or more. The rearrangement joins TRBV20-1 to TRBJ2-5; 8 bases match TRBD1. Trimming removed 0 bases from V and 0 bases from J; junction bases left unmatched: 6. CDR3 size: 16 residues. Germline V gene data show CDR1 as DFQATT and CDR2 as SNEGSKA (reference sequence). For the CDR3, the DNA is TGCAGTGCTAGAGATACGGGACAGGTATACCAAGAGACCCAGTACTTC. It encodes CSARDTGQVYQETQYF.

This clonotype has just a few counts. The chain has TRBV30 and TRBJ2-5; D may match TRBD1 or TRBD2 (5 bases each). V was pared by 5 bases and J by 1 base, with 14 bases between. The CDR3 spans 14 residues. Germline assignment: CDR1 GTSNPN and CDR2 SVGIG (reference sequence). The CDR3 loop is CAWDIGGSQETQYF. The CDR3 bases are TGTGCCTGGGATATTGGGGGTTCCCAAGAGACCCAGTACTTC.

Worth noting for this clonotype: A much bigger clone sits one base away, suggesting this may be a read error. V is TRBV28 and J is TRBJ2-5, with D possibly being TRBD1 (6 bases). From germline, CDR1 is MDHEN and CDR2 SYDVKM. This CDR3 has 14 residues. CDR3 sequence (DNA): TGTGCCAGCAGTTTTGACAGGCTCCAAGAGCCCCAGTACTTC. Protein product: CASSFDRLQEPQYF.

This clonotype appeared a few times. The chain is built from TRBV20-1 and TRBJ2-1; unclear D gene. Per the germline V gene, CDR1 is DFQATT and CDR2 is SNEGSKA (reference sequence). The CDR3 sequence is 15 residues long. Trimming took 1 base from V and 2 from J, leaving 12 bases between them. The CDR3 nucleotides are TGCAGTGCTAGAGTCATGGCGACCGCCTACAATGAGCAGTTCTTC. Residues: CSARVMATAYNEQFF.

The CDR3 bases are TGTGCCAGCAGTGAATCCGGGACAGGGTTGAACACTGAAGCTTTCTTT. Its translation: CASSESGTGLNTEAFF. The rearrangement joins TRBV25-1 to TRBJ1-1; 9 nucleotides agree with TRBD1. Trimming cost V 1 base and J 0 bases; bases outside gene matches: 3. The CDR3 is made up of 16 amino acids. In germline, CDR1 is MGHDK, CDR2 SYGVNS.

This clonotype occurred many times. The rearrangement uses TRBV11-2 and TRBJ2-1; D perhaps matches TRBD2 (6 bases). Germline CDR1 is SGHAT and CDR2 is FQNNGV. The CDR3 spans 15 residues. The V gene lost 3 bases and the J gene lost 6 bases, with 15 bases spanning the gap. The CDR3 DNA reads TGTGCCAGCAGCTTTCGGAGGGGCACTGCCAATGAGCAGTTCTTC. The encoded protein is CASSFRRGTANEQFF.

This clonotype was found once. A read error is possible here, since a much larger clone lies one base away. The chain employs TRBV29-1 and TRBJ2-7; D ambiguous. This CDR3 region has 12 residues. The germline V gene encodes CDR1 SQVTM and CDR2 ANQGSEA. CDR3 region: CCARESSYEQYF. The CDR3 bases are TGCTGCGCACGCGAGAGCTCCTACGAGCAGTACTTC.

This clonotype was seen just once. V and J are TRBV11-2 and TRBJ2-3; 9 bases align to TRBD2. The germline V gene encodes CDR1 SGHAT and CDR2 FQNNGV. The CDR3 loop spans 16 amino acids. J was trimmed by 4 bases and V by 1 base; bases with no gene match: 6. The CDR3 DNA is TGTGCCAGCAGCTTAGTTAGCGGGAGTTCTCCAGATACGCAGTATTTT. This sequence encodes CASSLVSGSSPDTQYF. The full variable domain, rest sourced from reference TRBV11-2 and TRBJ2-3, is EAGVAQSPRYKIIEKRQSVAFWCNPISGHATLYWYQQILGQGPKLLIQFQNNGVVDDSQLPKDRFSAERLKGVDSTLKIQPAKLEDSAVYLCASSLVSGSSPDTQYFGPGTRLTVL.

About this clonotype: At one end, the junction sequence differs from germline, possibly due to a read error. The chain carries TRBV29-1 and TRBJ2-2; possible D gene TRBD2, 6 bases. This CDR3 is 12 amino acids long. Germline CDR1 and CDR2: SQVTM and ANQGSEA. The CDR3 nucleotides are TGCAGCGTTTTCGGAAGCACCGGGGGGCTGTTTTTT. Protein sequence: CSVFGSTGGLFF.